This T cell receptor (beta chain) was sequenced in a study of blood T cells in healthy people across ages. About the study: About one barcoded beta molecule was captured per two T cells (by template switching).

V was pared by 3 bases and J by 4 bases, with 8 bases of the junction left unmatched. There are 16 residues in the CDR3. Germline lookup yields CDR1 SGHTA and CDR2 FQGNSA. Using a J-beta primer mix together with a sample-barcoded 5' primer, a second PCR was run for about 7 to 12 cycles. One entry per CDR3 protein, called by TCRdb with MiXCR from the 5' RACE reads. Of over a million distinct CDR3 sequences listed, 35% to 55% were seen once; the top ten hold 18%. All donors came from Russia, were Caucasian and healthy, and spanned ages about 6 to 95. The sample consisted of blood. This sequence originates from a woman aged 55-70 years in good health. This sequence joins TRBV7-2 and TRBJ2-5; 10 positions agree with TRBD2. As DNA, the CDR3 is TGTGCCAGCAGCTTTACTAGCGGGATTTTTGGAGAGACCCAGTACTTC. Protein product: CASSFTSGIFGETQYF.